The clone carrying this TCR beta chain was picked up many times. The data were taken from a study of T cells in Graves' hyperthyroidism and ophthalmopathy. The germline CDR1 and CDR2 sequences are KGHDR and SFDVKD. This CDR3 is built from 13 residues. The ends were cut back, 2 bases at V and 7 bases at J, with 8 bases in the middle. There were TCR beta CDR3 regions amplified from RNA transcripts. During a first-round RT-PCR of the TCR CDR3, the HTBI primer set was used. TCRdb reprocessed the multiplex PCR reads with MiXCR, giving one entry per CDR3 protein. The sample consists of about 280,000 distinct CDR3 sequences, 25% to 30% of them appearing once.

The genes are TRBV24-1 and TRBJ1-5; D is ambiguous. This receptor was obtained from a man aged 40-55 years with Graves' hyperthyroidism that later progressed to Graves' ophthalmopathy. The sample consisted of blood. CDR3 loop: CATSDYTNQPQHF. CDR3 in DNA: TGTGCCACCAGTGATTACACTAACCAGCCCCAGCATTTT.